The 14 T cell receptor beta chains reported below all come from one sample, sequenced in a study of T cell changes during pregnancy in multiple sclerosis. Profiling relied on immunoSEQ multiplex PCR, and the TCRdb table lists in-frame clones only, not all of them. The sample includes about 98,000 clones, about 91% seen only once; the top ten take 2% to 3%. The sample in question was peripheral blood, obtained after pregnancy. Source of these receptors: a female donor in good health, enrolled as a control in a pregnancy study.

J is TRBJ1-5 and V is TRBV19; a weak D match, TRBD1 (6 bases). V lost 3 bases to trimming and J lost 0 bases, with 9 bases between them. From germline, CDR1 is LNHDA and CDR2 SQIVND (reference sequence). The CDR3 consists of 15 residues. As DNA, the CDR3 is TGTGCCAGTAGTATGGACAGCCATAGCAATCAGCCCCAGCATTTT. This sequence encodes CASSMDSHSNQPQHF.

A note on this clone: Other DNA sequences in this sample translate to the same CDR3. This chain links TRBV5-4 with TRBJ1-2, with D possibly matching TRBD1 (5 bases). This CDR3 is 13 amino acids long. The V gene's germline CDR1 is SGHNT and CDR2 YYREEE (reference sequence). The V end lost 4 bases, the J end lost 6 bases, and 13 bases lay between the germline ends. For the CDR3, the DNA is TGTGCCAGCAGCAATACAGGATTAGATGGCTACACCTTC. It yields the protein CASSNTGLDGYTF.

This clone was seen once. J is TRBJ1-2 and V is TRBV28; D remains unclear. The V end lost 6 bases, the J end lost 4 bases, and 12 bases lay between the germline ends. Germline CDR1 is MDHEN and CDR2 is SYDVKM. This CDR3 spans 13 amino acids. The CDR3 is CASSPDRLYGYTF. The CDR3 DNA reads TGTGCCAGCAGCCCAGACCGACTCTATGGCTACACCTTC.

This clone was detected once. This chain links TRBV10-3 with TRBJ1-1, with D maybe TRBD1 (5 bases). The V gene lost 3 bases and the J gene lost 2 bases, with 13 bases spanning the gap. This CDR3 has 15 amino acids. Looked up from germline, CDR1 is ENHRY and CDR2 is SYGVKD. CDR3 region: CAISDRGLINTEAFF. The CDR3 DNA is TGTGCCATCAGTGATAGGGGCTTGATAAACACTGAAGCTTTCTTT.

This sequence joins TRBV27 and TRBJ2-5, with 8 bases aligning to TRBD2. Germline V gives CDR1 MNHEY, CDR2 SMNVEV (reference sequence). Trimming took 3 bases from V and 1 from J; bases not matched to a gene: 1. The CDR3 consists of 14 residues. DNA for the CDR3: TGTGCCAGCAGTTTCCGGGGGGGCCAAGAGACCCAGTACTTC. Amino acids: CASSFRGGQETQYF.

A single count supports this clone. The chain links TRBV5-4 to TRBJ2-1; no clear D gene. V lost 5 bases and J lost 2, with 8 bases in between. This CDR3 comprises 13 residues. Per germline, CDR1 SGHNT and CDR2 YYREEE (reference sequence). In DNA form, the CDR3 reads TGTGCCAGCAGGTTCGACACCTACAATGAGCAGTTCTTC. Translation: CASRFDTYNEQFF.

This rearrangement joins TRBV30 to TRBJ2-7; 9 positions agree with TRBD1. The CDR3 is 15 amino acids. V lost 1 base and J lost 3; bases outside the gene matches: 7. The germline V gene has CDR1 GTSNPN and CDR2 SVGIG (reference sequence). CDR3 sequence reads: CAWSAGTGYGYEQYF. The CDR3 DNA reads TGTGCCTGGAGTGCGGGGACAGGGTATGGCTACGAGCAGTACTTC.

The chain has TRBV15 and TRBJ1-5, with unresolved D. Trimming stripped 0 bases from V and 0 bases from J, with 12 bases between. The germline V gene has CDR1 LNHNV and CDR2 YYDKDF (reference sequence). The CDR3 is 17 residues long. The CDR3 DNA reads TGTGCCACCAGCAGAGAAAGTTCGAGTTATAGCAATCAGCCCCAGCATTTT. Protein sequence: CATSRESSSYSNQPQHF.

The chain employs TRBV23-1 and TRBJ2-1; 8 nucleotides align to TRBD2. TRBV23-1 is noted as an ORF with a role that remains uncertain. V was clipped by 8 bases and J by 8 bases; unmatched bases: 26. The CDR3 has 19 residues. The CDR3 sequence is CASSSGLARGGGGLHEQFF. The DNA of the CDR3 is TGCGCCAGCTCCTCCGGACTAGCAAGGGGGGGTGGGGGTCTCCATGAGCAGTTCTTC.

This chain uses TRBV5-6 with TRBJ2-3, with 7 positions matching TRBD1. The CDR3 is 15 amino acids. Trimming at V came to 0 bases and at J to 2 bases, leaving 3 bases not matched to a gene. Germline assignment: CDR1 SGHDT and CDR2 YYEEEE. CDR3 sequence reads: CASSLDTGVTDTQYF. The CDR3 nucleotides are TGTGCCAGCAGCTTGGATACAGGGGTCACAGATACGCAGTATTTT.

The V and J genes are TRBV5-4 and TRBJ1-1; D might be TRBD1 (5 bases). The V end was cut by 3 bases, the J end by 2 bases, with 17 bases between. CDR3 length: 16 amino acids. Germline values: CDR1 SGHNT, CDR2 YYREEE (reference sequence). CDR3 nucleotide sequence: TGTGCCAGCAGCTCAGTTCTTGTAGACAGAAACACTGAAGCTTTCTTT. Protein sequence: CASSSVLVDRNTEAFF. The whole variable domain, remainder taken from reference TRBV5-4 and TRBJ1-1, is ETGVTQSPTHLIKTRGQQVTLRCSSQSGHNTVSWYQQALGQGPQFIFQYYREEENGRGNFPPRFSGLQFPNYSSELNVNALELDDSALYLCASSSVLVDRNTEAFFGQGTRLTVV.

J is TRBJ2-1 and V is TRBV7-9; 9 bases are shared with TRBD1. Looked up from germline, CDR1 is SEHNR and CDR2 is FQNEAQ (reference sequence). The CDR3 covers 15 residues. Trimming cost V 5 bases and J 4 bases; bases outside gene matches: 6. DNA for the CDR3: TGTGCCAGCAGCCCCCGGGACAGGGAGTACAATGAGCAGTTCTTC. Translating gives CASSPRDREYNEQFF. Full variable domain (remainder filled in from reference TRBV7-9 and TRBJ2-1): DTGVSQNPRHKITKRGQNVTFRCDPISEHNRLYWYRQTLGQGPEFLTYFQNEAQLEKSRLLSDRFSAERPKGSFSTLEIQRTEQGDSAMYLCASSPRDREYNEQFFGPGTRLTVL.

V is TRBV6-4 and J is TRBJ2-5, with a weak D call TRBD1 (5 bases). Germline CDR1 reads MRHNA; CDR2 reads SNTAGT. Trimming left V 8 bases short and J 3 bases short, with 13 bases between. This CDR3 region has 13 residues. The CDR3 coding sequence is TGTGCCAGCGTAGACAGTCCCAAAGAGACCCAGTACTTC. It is translated as CASVDSPKETQYF.

This clone was seen just once. This chain links TRBV5-6 with TRBJ1-1; D is ambiguous. Trimming removed 0 bases from V and 6 bases from J, with 6 bases in between. The CDR3 sequence is 12 residues long. Per germline, CDR1 SGHDT and CDR2 YYEEEE. The DNA for the CDR3 is TGTGCCAGCAGCTTGGACGGTCCTGAAGCTTTCTTT. Its translation: CASSLDGPEAFF.